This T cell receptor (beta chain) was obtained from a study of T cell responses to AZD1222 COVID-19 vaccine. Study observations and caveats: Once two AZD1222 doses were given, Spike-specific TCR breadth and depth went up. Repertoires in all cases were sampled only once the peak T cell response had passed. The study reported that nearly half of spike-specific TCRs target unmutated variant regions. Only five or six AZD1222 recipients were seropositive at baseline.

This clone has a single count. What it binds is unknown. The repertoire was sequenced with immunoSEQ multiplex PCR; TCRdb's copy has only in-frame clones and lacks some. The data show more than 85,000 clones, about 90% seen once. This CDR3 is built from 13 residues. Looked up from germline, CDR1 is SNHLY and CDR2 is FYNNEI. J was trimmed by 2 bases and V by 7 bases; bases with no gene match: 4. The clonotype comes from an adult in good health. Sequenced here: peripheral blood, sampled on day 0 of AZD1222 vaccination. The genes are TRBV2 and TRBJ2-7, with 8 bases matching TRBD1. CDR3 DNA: TGTGCCAGCAAGGAACAGGGGGCCTACGAGCAGTACTTC. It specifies CASKEQGAYEQYF.